One T cell receptor (beta chain) is described in this entry. These data originate in a study of cytomegalovirus exposure and HLA in healthy donors. The CDR3 runs 14 residues. The ends were cut back, 4 bases at V and 4 bases at J, with 14 bases in the middle. The V gene's germline CDR1 is SQVTM and CDR2 ANQGSEA. It was with 60 Vbeta and 13 Jbeta primers that the PCR ran. The repertoire was sequenced with immunoSEQ multiplex PCR; TCRdb's copy has only in-frame clones and lacks some. In the table there are about 92,000 clones, more than 65% of which are singletons. This chain joins TRBV29-1 and TRBJ2-1; D may be TRBD2 (6 bases). The clonotype was recovered from a young woman in good health and CMV-seropositive. The sample was PBMCs. The CDR3 region has the DNA TGCAGCGTTGGGGCCGGGACTGGGTACAATGAGCAGTTCTTC. Translating it yields CSVGAGTGYNEQFF.